This T cell receptor (beta chain) was captured by sequencing in a study of blood T cells in healthy people across ages. Study-wide results and caveats: Higher diversity and more naive CD4+ cells were features of long-lived donors, compared to aged donors.

Germline CDR1 reads SGHTA; CDR2 reads FQGNSA. The V and J ends lost 1 base and 7 bases respectively, with 15 bases between them. The CDR3 loop spans 15 amino acids. Comment on this clonotype: Its cognate antigen is unknown.

Through a sample-barcoded 5' primer and a J-beta primer mix, a second PCR was run for 7 to 11 cycles. MiXCR, applied by TCRdb to the 5' RACE reads, yields one record per CDR3 protein. Of roughly 680,000 distinct CDR3 sequences listed, approximately 52% are singletons. The TCR originated in a woman of 80 years or more in good health. The sequenced sample was blood. The chain is built from TRBV7-2 and TRBJ2-3, with a weak D call TRBD2 (6 bases). CDR3 amino acids: CASSLVREMRYTQYF. As DNA, the CDR3 is TGTGCCAGCAGCTTAGTACGGGAGATGAGGTATACGCAGTATTTT.